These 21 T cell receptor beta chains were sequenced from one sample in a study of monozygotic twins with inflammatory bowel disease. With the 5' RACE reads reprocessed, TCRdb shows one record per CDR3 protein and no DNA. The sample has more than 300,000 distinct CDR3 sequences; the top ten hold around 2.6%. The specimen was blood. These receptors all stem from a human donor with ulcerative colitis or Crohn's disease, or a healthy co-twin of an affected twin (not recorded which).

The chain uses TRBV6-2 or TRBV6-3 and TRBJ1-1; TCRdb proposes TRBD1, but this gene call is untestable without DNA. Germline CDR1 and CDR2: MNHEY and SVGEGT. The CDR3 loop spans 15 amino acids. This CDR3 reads CASSKPGELNTEAFF.

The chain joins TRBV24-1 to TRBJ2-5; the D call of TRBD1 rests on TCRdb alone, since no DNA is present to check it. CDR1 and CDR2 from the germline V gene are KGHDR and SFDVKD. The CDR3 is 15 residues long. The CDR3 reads CATSGRDSSEETQYF.

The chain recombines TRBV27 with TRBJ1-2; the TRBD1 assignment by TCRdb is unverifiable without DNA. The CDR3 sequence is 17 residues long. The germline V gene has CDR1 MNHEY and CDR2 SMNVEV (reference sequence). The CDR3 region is CASRPGQGMSLNYGYTF.

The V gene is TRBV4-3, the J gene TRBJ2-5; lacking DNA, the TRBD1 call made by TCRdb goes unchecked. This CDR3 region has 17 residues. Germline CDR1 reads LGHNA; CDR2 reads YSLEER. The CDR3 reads CASSRTAPPRTGVTQYF.

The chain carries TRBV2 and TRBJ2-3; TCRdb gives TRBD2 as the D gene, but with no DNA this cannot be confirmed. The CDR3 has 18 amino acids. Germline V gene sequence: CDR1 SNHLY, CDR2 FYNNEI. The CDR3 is CASSVSGLAKELTDTQYF.

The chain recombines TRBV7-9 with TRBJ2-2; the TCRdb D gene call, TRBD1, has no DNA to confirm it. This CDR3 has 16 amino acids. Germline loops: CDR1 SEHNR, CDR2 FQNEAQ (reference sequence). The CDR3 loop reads CASSLPGQGNTGELFF. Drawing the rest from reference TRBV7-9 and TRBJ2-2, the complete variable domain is DTGVSQNPRHKITKRGQNVTFRCDPISEHNRLYWYRQTLGQGPEFLTYFQNEAQLEKSRLLSDRFSAERPKGSFSTLEIQRTEQGDSAMYLCASSLPGQGNTGELFFGEGSRLTVL.

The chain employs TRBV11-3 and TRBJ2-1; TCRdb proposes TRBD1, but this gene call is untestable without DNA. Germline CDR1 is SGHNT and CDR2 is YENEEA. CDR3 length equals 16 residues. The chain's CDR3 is CASSLEFGGLHNEQFF.

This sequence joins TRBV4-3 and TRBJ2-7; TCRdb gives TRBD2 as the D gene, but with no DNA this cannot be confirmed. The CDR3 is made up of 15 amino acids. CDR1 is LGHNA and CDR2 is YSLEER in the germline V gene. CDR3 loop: CASSQHSGGANEQYF.

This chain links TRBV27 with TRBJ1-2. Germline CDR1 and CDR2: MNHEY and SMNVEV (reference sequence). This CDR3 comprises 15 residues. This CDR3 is CASSLSLHANYGYTF.

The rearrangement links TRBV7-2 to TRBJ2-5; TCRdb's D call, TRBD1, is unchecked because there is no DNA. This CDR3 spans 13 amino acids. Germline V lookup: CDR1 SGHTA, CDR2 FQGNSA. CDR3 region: CASSWGQKETQYF. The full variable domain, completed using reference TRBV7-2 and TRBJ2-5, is GAGVSQSPSNKVTEKGKDVELRCDPISGHTALYWYRQSLGQGLEFLIYFQGNSAPDKSGLPSDRFSAERTGGSVSTLTIQRTQQEDSAVYLCASSWGQKETQYFGPGTRLLVL.

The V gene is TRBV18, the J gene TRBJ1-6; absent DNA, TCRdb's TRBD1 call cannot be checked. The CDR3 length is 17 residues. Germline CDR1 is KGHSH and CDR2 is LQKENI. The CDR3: CASSQRTIQGTNSPLHF. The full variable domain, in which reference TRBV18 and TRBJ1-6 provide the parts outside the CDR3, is NAGVMQNPRHLVRRRGQEARLRCSPMKGHSHVYWYRQLPEEGLKFMVYLQKENIIDESGMPKERFSAEFPKEGPSILRIQQVVRGDSAAYFCASSQRTIQGTNSPLHFGNGTRLTVT.

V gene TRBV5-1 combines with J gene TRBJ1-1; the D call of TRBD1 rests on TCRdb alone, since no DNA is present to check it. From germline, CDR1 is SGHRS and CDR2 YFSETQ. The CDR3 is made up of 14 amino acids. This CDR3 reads CASSKWTGNTEAFF.

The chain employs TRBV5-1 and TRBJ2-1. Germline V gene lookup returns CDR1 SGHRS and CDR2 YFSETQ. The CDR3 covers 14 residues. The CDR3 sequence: CASSFRQGYNEQFF.

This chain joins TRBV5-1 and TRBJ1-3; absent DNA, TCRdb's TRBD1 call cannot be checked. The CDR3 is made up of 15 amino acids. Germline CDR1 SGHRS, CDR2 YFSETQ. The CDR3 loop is CASSFGTAPGNTIYF.

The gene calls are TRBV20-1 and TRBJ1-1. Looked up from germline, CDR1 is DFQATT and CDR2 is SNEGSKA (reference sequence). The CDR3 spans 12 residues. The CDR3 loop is CSARDRAPEAFF.

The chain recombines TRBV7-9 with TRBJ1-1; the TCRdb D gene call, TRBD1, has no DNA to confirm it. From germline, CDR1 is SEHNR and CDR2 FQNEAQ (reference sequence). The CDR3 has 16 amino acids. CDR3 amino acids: CASSLAGTPRNTEAFF.

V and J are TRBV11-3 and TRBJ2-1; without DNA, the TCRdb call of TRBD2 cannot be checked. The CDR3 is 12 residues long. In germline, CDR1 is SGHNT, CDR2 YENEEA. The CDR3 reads CASSLDRAEQFF.

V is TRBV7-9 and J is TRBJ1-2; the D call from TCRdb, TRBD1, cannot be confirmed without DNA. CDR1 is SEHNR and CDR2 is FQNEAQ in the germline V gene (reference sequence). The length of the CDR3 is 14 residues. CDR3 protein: CASSLTGDSYGYTF.

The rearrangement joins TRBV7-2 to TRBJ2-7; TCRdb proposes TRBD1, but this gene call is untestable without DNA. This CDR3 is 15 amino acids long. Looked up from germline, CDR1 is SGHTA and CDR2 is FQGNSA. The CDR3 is CASSRAWTGPYEQYF.

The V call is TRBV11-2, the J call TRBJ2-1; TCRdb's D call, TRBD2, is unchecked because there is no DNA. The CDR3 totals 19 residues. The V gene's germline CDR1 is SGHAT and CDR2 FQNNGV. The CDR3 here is CASSLLFGTSGGKNNEQFF.

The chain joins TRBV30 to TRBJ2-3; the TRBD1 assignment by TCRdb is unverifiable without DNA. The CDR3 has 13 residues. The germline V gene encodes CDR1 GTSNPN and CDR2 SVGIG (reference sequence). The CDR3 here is CAWSLQRGWTQYF.